The TCR beta chain described here comes from a study of T cells after yellow fever vaccination. Study-wide results and limits: The booster response re-showed most primary clones: 96% CD4, around 85% CD8. Faster peaking, at day 5 versus 15, marked a secondary response that was weaker.

Comment on this clonotype: Its matching antigen is unknown.

A universal primer site and UMIs were added as TCR cDNA was made by 5'RACE template switching. TCRdb re-derived calls from the 5' RACE reads in MiXCR, one entry per CDR3 protein. In the table there are about 75,000 distinct CDR3 sequences, more than 5.5% of which are singletons. CDR1 is SGHTA, CDR2 FQGNSA, per germline. The CDR3 loop spans 15 amino acids. V was pared by 1 base and J by 4 bases, with 11 bases between. V usage is TRBV7-2 and J usage is TRBJ2-1; D gene unclear. The source material was CD8+ T cells sorted from PBMCs, sampled 9 to 11 days after the first yellow fever vaccination. This clonotype was sampled from a man aged 18 to 29 who received the YFV17D yellow fever vaccine. The CDR3 here is CASSLEAGQYNEQFF. The CDR3 bases are TGTGCCAGCAGCTTAGAAGCAGGCCAATACAATGAGCAGTTCTTC.